The entry below describes one T cell receptor (beta chain). What it recognizes is unknown. This entry belongs to a study of CD8+ T cells in alopecia areata. Turning to the study itself: The SALT score measured affected scalp surface percentage in treated patients.

The CDR3 contains 13 residues. In germline, CDR1 is SGHNT, CDR2 YYREEE (reference sequence). The V gene lost 3 bases and the J gene lost 5 bases, with 11 bases spanning the gap. Treatment denoted: oral pan-JAK inhibitor, 5-10 mg twice daily. Sequencing relied on a cDNA template that was reverse transcribed from extracted RNA. Libraries were prepared by immunoSEQ multiplex PCR; TCRdb keeps only in-frame clonotypes and omits some of them. This sample has a few hundred thousand clones, with about 62% found just once. Study-wide results and caveats: Affected scalp, especially in alopecia totalis/universalis, had a higher clonality than normal scalp did. TCR sharing across patients was less clear than in mice, possibly HLA-related. Whether baseline CD8+ expansion is linked to response remains uncertain, given a single nonresponder.

The sequence was collected from a human donor with alopecia areata. The V call is TRBV5-4, the J call TRBJ2-5, with D maybe TRBD1 (5 bases). The sequencing used CD4+ T cells sorted from blood, collected around week 54, from a patient treated with tofacitinib. CDR3 sequence (DNA): TGTGCCAGCAGCTCCAGGGCTCGGGAGACCCAGTACTTC. Translated, it gives CASSSRARETQYF.